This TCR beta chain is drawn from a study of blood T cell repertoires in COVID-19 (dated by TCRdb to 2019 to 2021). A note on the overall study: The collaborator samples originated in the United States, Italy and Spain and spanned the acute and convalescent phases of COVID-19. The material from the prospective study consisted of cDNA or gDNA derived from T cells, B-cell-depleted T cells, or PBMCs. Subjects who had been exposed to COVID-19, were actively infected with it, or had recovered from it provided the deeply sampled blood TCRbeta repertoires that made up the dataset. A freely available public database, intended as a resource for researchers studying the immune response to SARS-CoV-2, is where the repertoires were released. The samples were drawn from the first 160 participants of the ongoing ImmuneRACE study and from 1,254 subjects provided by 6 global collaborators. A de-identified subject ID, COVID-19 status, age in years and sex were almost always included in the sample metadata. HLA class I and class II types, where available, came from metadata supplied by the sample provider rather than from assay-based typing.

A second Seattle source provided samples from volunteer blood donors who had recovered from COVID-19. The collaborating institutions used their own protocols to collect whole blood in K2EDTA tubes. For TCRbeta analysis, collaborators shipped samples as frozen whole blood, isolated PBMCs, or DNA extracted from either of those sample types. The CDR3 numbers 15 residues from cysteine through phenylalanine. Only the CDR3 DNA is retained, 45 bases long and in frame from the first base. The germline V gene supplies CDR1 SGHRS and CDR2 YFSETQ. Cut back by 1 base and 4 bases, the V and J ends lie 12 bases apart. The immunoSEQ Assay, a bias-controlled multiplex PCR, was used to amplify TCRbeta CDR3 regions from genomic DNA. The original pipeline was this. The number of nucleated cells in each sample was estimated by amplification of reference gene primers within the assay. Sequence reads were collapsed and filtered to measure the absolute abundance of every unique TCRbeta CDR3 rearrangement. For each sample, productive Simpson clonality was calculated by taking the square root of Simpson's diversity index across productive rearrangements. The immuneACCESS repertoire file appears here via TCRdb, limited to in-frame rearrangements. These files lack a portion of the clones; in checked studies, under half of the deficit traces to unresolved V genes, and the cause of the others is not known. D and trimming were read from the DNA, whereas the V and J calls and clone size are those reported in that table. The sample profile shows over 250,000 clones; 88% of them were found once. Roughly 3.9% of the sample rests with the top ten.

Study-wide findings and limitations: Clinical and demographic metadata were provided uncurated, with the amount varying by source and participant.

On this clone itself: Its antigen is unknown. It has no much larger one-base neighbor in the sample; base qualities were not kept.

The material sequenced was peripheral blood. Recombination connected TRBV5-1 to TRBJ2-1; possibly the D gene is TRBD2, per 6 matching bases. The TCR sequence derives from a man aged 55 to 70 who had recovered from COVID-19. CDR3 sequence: CASSLTGGPYNEQFF. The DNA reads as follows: TGCGCCAGCAGCTTGACCGGGGGACCTTACAATGAGCAGTTCTTC.